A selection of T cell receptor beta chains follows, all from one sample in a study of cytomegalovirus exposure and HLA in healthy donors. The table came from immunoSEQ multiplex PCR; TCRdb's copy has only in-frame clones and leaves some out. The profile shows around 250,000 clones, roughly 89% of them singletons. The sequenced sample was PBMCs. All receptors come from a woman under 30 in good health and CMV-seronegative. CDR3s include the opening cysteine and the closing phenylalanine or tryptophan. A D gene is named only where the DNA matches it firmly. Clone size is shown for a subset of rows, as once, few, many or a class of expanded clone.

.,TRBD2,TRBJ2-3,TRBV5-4,CASSLAGTDTQYF,TGTGCCAGCAGCCTAGCGGGCACAGATACGCAGTATTTT
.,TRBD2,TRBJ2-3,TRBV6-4,CASSEGLGGTDTQYF,TGTGCCAGCAGTGAGGGACTAGGGGGCACAGATACGCAGTATTTT
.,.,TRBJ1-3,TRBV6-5,CASTTSRGSGNTIYF,TGTGCCAGCACCACCAGCCGGGGGAGCGGAAACACCATATATTTT
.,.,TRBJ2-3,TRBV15,CATSRGAPVRVTQYF,TGTGCCACCAGCAGAGGAGCCCCAGTTCGGGTGACGCAGTATTTT
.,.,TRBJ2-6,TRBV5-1,CASSSPTSPGANVLTF,TGCGCCAGCAGCTCCCCGACAAGTCCCGGGGCCAACGTCCTGACTTTC
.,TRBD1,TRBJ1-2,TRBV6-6,CASSTGTGGDYGYTF,TGTGCCAGCAGTACCGGGACAGGGGGGGACTATGGCTACACCTTC
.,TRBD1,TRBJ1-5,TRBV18,CASSPQTGGGQPQHF,TGTGCCAGCTCACCACAGACAGGGGGCGGACAGCCCCAGCATTTT
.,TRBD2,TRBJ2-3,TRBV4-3,CASSPTSGGDAQYF,TGCGCCAGCAGCCCGACTAGCGGGGGGGATGCGCAGTATTTT
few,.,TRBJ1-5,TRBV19,CASSIDHRARGGNQPQHF,TGTGCCAGTAGTATAGATCATAGAGCCAGGGGTGGCAATCAGCCCCAGCATTTT
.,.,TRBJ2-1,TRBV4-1,CASSKRADNEQFF,TGCGCCAGCAGCAAGCGGGCAGACAATGAGCAGTTCTTC
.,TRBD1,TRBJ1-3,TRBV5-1,CASSPGTAGNTIYF,TGCGCCAGCAGCCCAGGGACAGCTGGAAACACCATATATTTT
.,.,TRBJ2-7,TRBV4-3,CASSQETQGLEQYF,TGCGCCAGCAGCCAAGAGACTCAGGGGCTTGAGCAGTACTTC
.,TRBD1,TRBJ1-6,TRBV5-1,CASSLVQGNNSPLHF,TGCGCCAGCAGCTTGGTACAGGGGAATAATTCACCCCTCCACTTT
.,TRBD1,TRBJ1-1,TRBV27,CASSRTGMGTEAFF,TGTGCCAGCAGCCGGACAGGGATGGGCACTGAAGCTTTCTTT
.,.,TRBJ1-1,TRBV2,CASSLAGDLNTEAFF,TGTGCCAGCAGTCTTGCAGGGGATTTGAACACTGAAGCTTTCTTT
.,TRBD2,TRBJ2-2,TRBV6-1,CASSENRGGDFTGELFF,TGTGCCAGCAGTGAAAACCGCGGGGGGGACTTCACCGGGGAGCTGTTTTTT
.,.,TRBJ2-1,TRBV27,CASSLTSPYNEQFF,TGTGCCAGCAGTTTAACTAGCCCTTACAATGAGCAGTTCTTC
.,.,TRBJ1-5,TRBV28,CASSLTEYSNQPQHF,TGTGCCAGCAGTTTGACAGAGTATAGCAATCAGCCCCAGCATTTT
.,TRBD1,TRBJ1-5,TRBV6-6,CASSADRGNQPQHF,TGTGCCAGCAGTGCGGACAGGGGAAATCAGCCCCAGCATTTT
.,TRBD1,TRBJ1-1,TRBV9,CASSGQGGASNTEAFF,TGTGCCAGCAGCGGCCAAGGGGGCGCGAGTAACACTGAAGCTTTCTTT
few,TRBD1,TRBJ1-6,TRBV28,CATGTGDSPLHF,TGTGCCACAGGAACAGGGGATTCACCCCTCCACTTT
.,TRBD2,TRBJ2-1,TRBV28,CASSPGGRGAYNEQFF,TGTGCCAGCAGCCCCGGGGGGCGGGGGGCCTACAATGAGCAGTTCTTC
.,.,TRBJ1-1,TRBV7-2,CASSLAAPNTEAFF,TGTGCCAGCAGCTTAGCAGCCCCGAACACTGAAGCTTTCTTT
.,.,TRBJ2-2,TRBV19,CASSIYTGNTGELFF,TGTGCCAGTAGTATTTATACCGGGAACACCGGGGAGCTGTTTTTT
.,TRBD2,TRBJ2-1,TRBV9,CASSVMTSANEQFF,TGTGCCAGCAGCGTGATGACTAGCGCCAATGAGCAGTTCTTC
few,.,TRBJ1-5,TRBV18,CASSPLGSQPQHF,TGTGCCAGCTCACCCCTTGGTAGCCAGCCCCAGCATTTT
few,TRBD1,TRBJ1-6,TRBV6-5,CASSYIGDRVNSPLHF,TGTGCCAGCAGTTACATTGGGGACAGGGTAAATTCACCCCTCCACTTT
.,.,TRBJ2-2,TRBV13,CASSPGMNTGELFF,TGTGCCAGCAGCCCCGGGATGAACACCGGGGAGCTGTTTTTT
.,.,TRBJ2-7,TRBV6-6,CASLDGDNYEQYF,TGTGCCAGCCTCGACGGGGACAACTACGAGCAGTACTTC
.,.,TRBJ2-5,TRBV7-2,CASSLGGGQETQYF,TGTGCCAGCAGCTTAGGAGGGGGCCAAGAGACCCAGTACTTC
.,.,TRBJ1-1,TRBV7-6,CASSLLRNTEAFF,TGTGCCAGCAGCTTATTGAGGAACACTGAAGCTTTCTTT
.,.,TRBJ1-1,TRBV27,CASSLAQPLNTEAFF,TGTGCCAGCAGTTTAGCGCAACCCCTGAACACTGAAGCTTTCTTT
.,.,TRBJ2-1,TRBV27,CASSLSWGRGSYNEQFF,TGTGCCAGCAGTTTATCATGGGGTAGGGGCTCCTACAATGAGCAGTTCTTC
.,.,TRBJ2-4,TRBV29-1,CSVVQWTDAKNIQYF,TGCAGCGTCGTCCAGTGGACAGATGCCAAAAACATTCAGTACTTC
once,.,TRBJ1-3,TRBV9,CASSVEAGTGNTIYF,TGTGCCAGCAGCGTAGAGGCAGGGACTGGAAACACCATATATTTT
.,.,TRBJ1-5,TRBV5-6,CASSLGAGAGQPQHF,TGTGCCAGCAGCTTGGGGGCAGGGGCGGGTCAGCCCCAGCATTTT
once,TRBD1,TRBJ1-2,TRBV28,CASSLGTGIGYTF,TGTGCCAGCAGTTTAGGGACAGGGATTGGCTACACCTTC
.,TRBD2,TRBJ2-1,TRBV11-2,CASSPYPKGRGGLDEQFF,TGTGCCAGCAGCCCATATCCTAAAGGGCGGGGGGGCCTGGATGAGCAGTTCTTC
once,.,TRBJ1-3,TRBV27,CASSLTTSAGNTIYF,TGTGCCAGCAGTTTAACGACATCGGCTGGAAACACCATATATTTT